The source of this T cell receptor (beta chain) is a study of cytomegalovirus exposure and HLA in healthy donors. Study observations and caveats: Within a later analysis, the majority of CMV-associated TCR beta chains appeared HLA-restricted.

Trimming shortened V by 2 bases and J by 5 bases, and 6 bases separated the two germline ends. Germline lookup yields CDR1 MDHEN and CDR2 SYDVKM. The CDR3 has 12 amino acids. Concerning this clone itself: Its antigen is undetermined.

The PCR had 60 Vbeta and 13 Jbeta primers. Profiled with immunoSEQ multiplex PCR; TCRdb holds only in-frame clones, not every one. The profile shows 60,000 or so clones, more than 70% of them singletons. The chain carries TRBV28 and TRBJ1-1; D unresolved. What was sequenced was PBMCs. This clonotype was sampled from a man in his thirties or forties in good health and CMV-seropositive. This CDR3 is CASSLRETEAFF. The CDR3 DNA reads as TGTGCCAGCAGTTTACGGGAGACTGAAGCTTTCTTT.